The TCR beta chain described here comes from a study of blood T cell repertoires in COVID-19. Study-level background: Spain, Italy and the United States supplied samples that represented acute and convalescent COVID-19. PBMCs, B-cell-depleted T cells, or T cells provided the cDNA or gDNA that made up the material.

Repertoires were generated with immunoSEQ multiplex PCR, while TCRdb's copy carries only in-frame clones and drops some. The sample has about 140,000 clones; roughly 84% are singletons. This clone was counted once. Germline CDR1 reads SGHTS; CDR2 reads YDEGEE. The CDR3 extends over 16 amino acids. The V gene end was trimmed by 4 bases and the J gene end by 5 bases; junction bases not matched to a gene: 11. The chain links TRBV5-8 to TRBJ2-2; 7 bases are shared with TRBD1. The sequenced material came from peripheral blood. The receptor was derived from a man in his thirties or forties with COVID-19, enrolled during active disease. The CDR3 reads CASSPHGGRGTGELFF. The CDR3 coding sequence is TGTGCCAGCAGCCCCCATGGGGGCAGGGGGACCGGGGAGCTGTTTTTT.